The 27 T cell receptor beta chains below were found in one sample sequenced in a study of blood T cell repertoires in COVID-19. Profiling relied on immunoSEQ multiplex PCR, and the TCRdb table lists in-frame clones only, not all of them. This table holds fewer than 200,000 clones, approximately 86% found once. Input material: peripheral blood. The receptors here all came from a man between 40 and 49 years old with active or convalescent COVID-19.

CDR3 nucleotides: TGTGCCAGCAGTTTCGGACAGTTAAATAATTCACCCCTCCACTTT. It yields the protein CASSFGQLNNSPLHF. The rearrangement joins TRBV2 to TRBJ1-6, with a weak D call TRBD1 (6 bases). Per the germline V gene, CDR1 is SNHLY and CDR2 is FYNNEI. Deletions cut 5 bases from V and 5 bases from J, with 13 bases between. The CDR3 covers 15 residues.

V is TRBV5-8 and J is TRBJ2-2; no firm D call. The CDR3 covers 15 residues. Trimming shortened V by 3 bases and J by 5 bases, and 14 bases separated the two germline ends. CDR1 is SGHTS, CDR2 YDEGEE, per germline. The CDR3 DNA follows: TGTGCCAGCAGCTCGGGTGTTCTGAGGACCGGGGAGCTGTTTTTT. This codes for CASSSGVLRTGELFF. The full variable domain, with the rest looked up from reference TRBV5-8 and TRBJ2-2, is EAGVTQSPTHLIKTRGQQATLRCSPISGHTSVYWYQQALGLGLQFLLWYDEGEERNRGNFPPRFSGRQFPNYSSELNVNALELEDSALYLCASSSGVLRTGELFFGEGSRLTVL.

Only a few counts were recorded for this clone. The chain has TRBV30 and TRBJ1-6, with 8 bases lining up with TRBD1. The CDR3 is 16 amino acids. Germline CDR1 GTSNPN, CDR2 SVGIG (reference sequence). Trimming removed 0 bases from V and 10 bases from J; junction bases left unmatched: 11. CDR3 sequence reads: CAWSVRQQGVVSPLHF. The CDR3 DNA sequence: TGTGCCTGGAGTGTACGTCAACAGGGGGTAGTATCACCCCTCCACTTT. Variable domain in full (rest from reference TRBV30 and TRBJ1-6): SQTIHQWPATLVQPVGSPLSLECTVEGTSNPNLYWYRQAAGRGLQLLFYSVGIGQISSEVPQNLSASRPQDRQFILSSKKLLLSDSGFYLCAWSVRQQGVVSPLHFGNGTRLTVT.

For this clone: The junction shows a germline mismatch at one end, possibly a read error. This chain links TRBV6-1 with TRBJ1-5; TRBD1 matches at 11 bases. This CDR3 is 14 amino acids long. The germline V gene has CDR1 MNHNS and CDR2 SASEGT. The CDR3 nucleotides are TGTGCCAGCCGTGAGGGGACAGGGGGTCAGCCCCAGCATTTT. Encoded protein: CASREGTGGQPQHF.

The CDR3 sequence: CASSEWGEYNEQFF. The DNA for the CDR3 is TGTGCCAGCAGTGAATGGGGGGAATACAATGAGCAGTTCTTC. The V and J genes are TRBV2 and TRBJ2-1; weak D call: TRBD2 (6 bases). This CDR3 region has 14 residues. Germline V gene sequence: CDR1 SNHLY, CDR2 FYNNEI. V lost 2 bases, J lost 4 bases, and 9 bases lay in between.

V and J are TRBV19 and TRBJ2-7; a possible D gene is TRBD1 (6 bases). Germline CDR1 is LNHDA and CDR2 is SQIVND (reference sequence). This CDR3 region has 14 residues. V gave up 8 bases and J gave up 2 bases, with 16 bases separating them. In DNA, the CDR3 is TGTGCCAGTGGACAGTTTATTCCTACCTACGAGCAGTACTTC. Its translation: CASGQFIPTYEQYF.

V and J are TRBV19 and TRBJ1-5; D is possibly TRBD1 (6 bases). This CDR3 is built from 14 residues. Germline CDR1 is LNHDA and CDR2 is SQIVND (reference sequence). Trimming removed 10 bases at V and 0 bases at J, with 13 bases between. The CDR3: CANSDSNSNQPQHF. CDR3 DNA sequence: TGTGCCAACTCGGACAGCAATAGCAATCAGCCCCAGCATTTT.

The sample holds many counts of this clone. The chain carries TRBV19 and TRBJ2-1; 12 bases are a match to TRBD2. The V gene end was trimmed by 6 bases and the J gene end by 8 bases; junction bases not matched to a gene: 5. Per the germline V gene, CDR1 is LNHDA and CDR2 is SQIVND (reference sequence). The CDR3 has 14 residues. CDR3 amino acids: CASSLAGGLDEQFF. The CDR3 coding sequence is TGTGCCAGTAGCCTAGCGGGGGGGCTCGATGAGCAGTTCTTC.

This clone has only a few counts. The chain couples TRBV7-3 to TRBJ2-1, with 7 bases matching TRBD2. The CDR3 is made up of 17 amino acids. CDR1 is SGHTA, CDR2 FQGTGA, per germline. The J segment lost 7 bases and the V segment lost 5 bases, leaving 17 bases of the junction unmatched. CDR3: CASSLLGGGRTSNEQFF. As DNA, the CDR3 is TGTGCCAGCAGCCTCCTAGGAGGCGGGCGGACTAGTAATGAGCAGTTCTTC.

The V and J genes are TRBV7-8 and TRBJ1-3; 8 positions match TRBD1. There are 16 residues in the CDR3. The J segment lost 0 bases and the V segment lost 5 bases, leaving 6 bases of the junction unmatched. Germline CDR1 and CDR2: SGHVS and FQNEAQ. The CDR3 DNA reads TGTGCCAGCAGCCTCTCAGGGGGCGGCTCTGGAAACACCATATATTTT. Translating it yields CASSLSGGGSGNTIYF.

The V and J genes are TRBV19 and TRBJ1-3, with a weak D call TRBD1 (6 bases). CDR1 LNHDA and CDR2 SQIVND come from the germline V gene (reference sequence). V lost 4 bases to trimming and J lost 2 bases, with 9 bases between them. This CDR3 comprises 14 residues. The CDR3 coding sequence is TGTGCCAGTAGTACAACAGGGACTGGAAACACCATATATTTT. Protein product: CASSTTGTGNTIYF.

The chain combines TRBV7-2 with TRBJ1-5, with 7 bases that match TRBD1. The CDR3 is 15 amino acids. Per the germline V gene, CDR1 is SGHTA and CDR2 is FQGNSA. The trim removed 0 bases at V and 3 bases at J, leaving 2 bases unmatched. Written as DNA, the CDR3 is TGTGCCAGCAGCTTAGCGCAGGGGGTCAATCAGCCCCAGCATTTT. Translating it yields CASSLAQGVNQPQHF.

This chain links TRBV9 with TRBJ1-2, with D perhaps matching TRBD1 (5 bases). Per the germline V gene, CDR1 is SGDLS and CDR2 is YYNGEE. CDR3 size: 15 residues. V lost 0 bases, J lost 4 bases, and 13 bases lay in between. The CDR3 DNA follows: TGTGCCAGCAGCGTAGGATCAGGAAGGGGCTATGGCTACACCTTC. Encoded protein: CASSVGSGRGYGYTF.

This clone came up a few times. This rearrangement joins TRBV30 to TRBJ1-6; D is perhaps TRBD1 (6 bases). The CDR3 runs to 14 residues. Germline V gene sequence: CDR1 GTSNPN, CDR2 SVGIG (reference sequence). Trimming took off 0 bases at V and 10 bases at J, with 13 bases between the two ends. Written as DNA, the CDR3 is TGTGCCTGGAGTGTAAGGGGGTGGAGGTCACCCCTCCACTTT. It translates to CAWSVRGWRSPLHF. The full variable domain, completed using reference TRBV30 and TRBJ1-6, is SQTIHQWPATLVQPVGSPLSLECTVEGTSNPNLYWYRQAAGRGLQLLFYSVGIGQISSEVPQNLSASRPQDRQFILSSKKLLLSDSGFYLCAWSVRGWRSPLHFGNGTRLTVT.

V and J are TRBV3-1 (or the pseudogene TRBV3-2) and TRBJ2-5, with 7 bases lining up with TRBD1. Germline trimming cut 1 base from V and 8 bases from J; bases unmatched to any gene: 4. The CDR3 extends over 13 amino acids. From germline, CDR1 is LGHDT and CDR2 YNNKEL (reference sequence). CDR3 DNA: TGTGCCAGCAGCCAAGCCACAGGGGATACCCAGTACTTC. This gives the protein CASSQATGDTQYF.

The chain carries TRBV6-5 and TRBJ1-6, with D tentatively TRBD1 (6 bases). This CDR3 is built from 13 residues. CDR1 MNHEY and CDR2 SVGAGI come from the germline V gene. The V gene lost 10 bases and the J gene lost 6 bases, with 13 bases spanning the gap. The CDR3 spells CATTGTFNSPLHF. The DNA of the CDR3 is TGTGCCACCACCGGGACATTTAATTCACCCCTCCACTTT.

The chain links TRBV6-6 to TRBJ1-2; TRBD1 might be the D (5 bases). The CDR3 spans 13 residues. Trimming removed 5 bases at V and 2 bases at J, with 9 bases between. Germline V lookup: CDR1 MNHNY, CDR2 SVGAGI (reference sequence). This CDR3 reads CASSPDRNYGYTF. The CDR3 DNA is TGTGCCAGCAGTCCCGACAGAAACTATGGCTACACCTTC.

The gene calls are TRBV2 and TRBJ2-7, with 10 bases lining up with TRBD2. Germline lookup yields CDR1 SNHLY and CDR2 FYNNEI. V shed 5 bases, J shed 5 bases, and the junction held 3 bases outside the gene matches. The CDR3 runs 13 residues. The CDR3 region has the DNA TGTGCCAGCAGTCGACTAGCGGGCCACGAGCAGTACTTC. It yields the protein CASSRLAGHEQYF. The full variable domain, rest sourced from reference TRBV2 and TRBJ2-7, is EPEVTQTPSHQVTQMGQEVILRCVPISNHLYFYWYRQILGQKVEFLVSFYNNEISEKSEIFDDQFSVERPDGSNFTLKIRSTKLEDSAMYFCASSRLAGHEQYFGPGTRLTVT.

The J gene is TRBJ2-5, the V gene TRBV2; D remains ambiguous. The CDR3 is 13 amino acids. Per the germline V gene, CDR1 is SNHLY and CDR2 is FYNNEI. Trimming shortened V by 5 bases and J by 5 bases, and 12 bases separated the two germline ends. The CDR3 loop is CASSPLQYETQYF. DNA of the CDR3: TGTGCCAGCAGTCCGCTACAGTACGAGACCCAGTACTTC.

V usage is TRBV6-5 and J usage is TRBJ1-1, with D tentatively TRBD1 (6 bases). The CDR3 is 14 residues long. Germline V gives CDR1 MNHEY, CDR2 SVGAGI. V was shortened by 2 bases and J by 4 bases, with 11 bases between the two germline ends. DNA of the CDR3: TGTGCCAGCAGTTACGGTCAGGGGTTCACTGAAGCTTTCTTT. It specifies CASSYGQGFTEAFF.

This clone was detected only once. V usage is TRBV2 and J usage is TRBJ1-2, with 7 nucleotides matching TRBD1. This CDR3 is 13 amino acids long. Germline CDR1 is SNHLY and CDR2 is FYNNEI. The V segment lost 1 base and the J segment 6 bases; nucleotides outside the gene matches: 2. In DNA form, the CDR3 reads TGTGCCAGCAGTGAAGGGCAGGGGGATGGCTACACCTTC. It encodes CASSEGQGDGYTF. Drawing the rest from reference TRBV2 and TRBJ1-2, the complete variable domain is EPEVTQTPSHQVTQMGQEVILRCVPISNHLYFYWYRQILGQKVEFLVSFYNNEISEKSEIFDDQFSVERPDGSNFTLKIRSTKLEDSAMYFCASSEGQGDGYTFGSGTRLTVV.

The chain recombines TRBV30 with TRBJ2-5, with D possibly matching TRBD1 (6 bases). Deletions cut 5 bases from V and 3 bases from J, with 13 bases between. Per the germline V gene, CDR1 is GTSNPN and CDR2 is SVGIG (reference sequence). CDR3 size: 13 residues. DNA of the CDR3: TGTGCCTGGGGAATACAGGGAAAAGAGACCCAGTACTTC. Its translation: CAWGIQGKETQYF.

The gene calls are TRBV28 and TRBJ1-5; D is unresolved. V was clipped by 6 bases and J by 5 bases, with 17 bases between them. There are 15 residues in the CDR3. CDR1 is MDHEN, CDR2 SYDVKM, per germline. The CDR3: CASSQENASYQPQHF. In DNA, the CDR3 is TGTGCCAGCAGCCAGGAAAATGCCTCTTATCAGCCCCAGCATTTT.

The chain is built from TRBV13 and TRBJ2-5, with TRBD2 matching 7 bases. J lost 8 bases, V lost 6 bases, and 9 bases had no gene match. Germline-derived CDR1 and CDR2 are PRHDT and FYEKMQ (reference sequence). The CDR3 is 13 residues long. CDR3: CASSFPGRVTQYF. CDR3 DNA: TGTGCCAGCAGTTTTCCGGGGAGGGTAACCCAGTACTTC.

The chain employs TRBV6-5 and TRBJ1-2, with TRBD1 matching 7 bases. This CDR3 is built from 15 residues. Germline V gene lookup returns CDR1 MNHEY and CDR2 SVGAGI. With 2 bases clipped from V and 3 bases from J, the junction kept 6 bases outside the gene matches. The CDR3 spells CASSYVPGGYYGYTF. CDR3 coding DNA: TGTGCCAGCAGTTACGTCCCAGGGGGTTACTATGGCTACACCTTC.

The V and J genes are TRBV7-5 and TRBJ1-5; the table's TRBD1 call for D was not verified on the DNA. TRBV7-5 counts as a pseudogene. CDR3 length: 14 residues. This CDR3 is CARSRTGSLQPQHF. The CDR3 nucleotides are TGTGCCAGAAGCAGGACAGGGTCGTTGCAGCCCCAGCATTTT.

This clone appeared once. V and J are TRBV7-9 and TRBJ2-1, with D possibly being TRBD1 (6 bases). The ends were cut back, 3 bases at V and 3 bases at J, with 9 bases in the middle. Germline V gene sequence: CDR1 SEHNR, CDR2 FQNEAQ (reference sequence). CDR3 size: 14 residues. CDR3 coding DNA: TGTGCCAGCAGCTTCAGGGACAACTACAATGAGCAGTTCTTC. This gives the protein CASSFRDNYNEQFF.